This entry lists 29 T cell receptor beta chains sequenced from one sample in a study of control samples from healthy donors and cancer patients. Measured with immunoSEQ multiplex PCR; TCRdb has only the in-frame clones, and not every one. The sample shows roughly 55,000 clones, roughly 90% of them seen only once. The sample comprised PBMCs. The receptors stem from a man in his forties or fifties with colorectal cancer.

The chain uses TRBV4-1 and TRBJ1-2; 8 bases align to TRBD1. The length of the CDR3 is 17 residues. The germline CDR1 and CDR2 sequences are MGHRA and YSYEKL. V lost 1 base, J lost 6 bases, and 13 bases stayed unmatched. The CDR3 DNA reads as TGCGCCAGCAGCCAAGGGAGCCTAAGACAGGGGAAAAATGGCTACACCTTC. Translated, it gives CASSQGSLRQGKNGYTF.

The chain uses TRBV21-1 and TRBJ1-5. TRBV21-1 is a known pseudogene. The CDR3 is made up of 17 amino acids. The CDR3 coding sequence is TGTGCCAGCAGCTACCGGGGGGAATCCTATAGCAATCAGCCCCAGCATTTT. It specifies CASSYRGESYSNQPQHF.

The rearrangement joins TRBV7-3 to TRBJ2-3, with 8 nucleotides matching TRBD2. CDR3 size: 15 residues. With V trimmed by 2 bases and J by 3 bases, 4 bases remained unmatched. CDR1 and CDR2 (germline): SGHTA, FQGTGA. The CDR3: CASSLGGGPTDTQYF. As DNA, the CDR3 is TGTGCCAGCAGCTTAGGCGGGGGGCCAACAGATACGCAGTATTTT.

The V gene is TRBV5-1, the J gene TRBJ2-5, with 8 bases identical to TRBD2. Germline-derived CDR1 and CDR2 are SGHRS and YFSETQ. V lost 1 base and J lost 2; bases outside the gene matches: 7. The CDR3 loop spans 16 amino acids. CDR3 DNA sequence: TGCGCCAGCAGCTTGTTTGGCGGGGGGCTTCAAGAGACCCAGTACTTC. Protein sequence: CASSLFGGGLQETQYF.

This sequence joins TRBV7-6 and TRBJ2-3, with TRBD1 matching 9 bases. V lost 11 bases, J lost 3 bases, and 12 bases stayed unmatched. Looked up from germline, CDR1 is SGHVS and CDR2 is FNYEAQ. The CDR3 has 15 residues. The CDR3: CASTNTGGGTDTQYF. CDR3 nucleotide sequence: TGTGCCTCTACAAACACAGGGGGCGGGACAGATACGCAGTATTTT.

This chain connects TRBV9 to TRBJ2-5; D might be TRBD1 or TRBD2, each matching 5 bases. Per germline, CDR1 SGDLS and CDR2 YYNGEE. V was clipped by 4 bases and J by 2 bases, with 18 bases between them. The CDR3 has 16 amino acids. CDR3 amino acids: CASSPRLKGTQETQYF. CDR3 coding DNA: TGTGCCAGCAGCCCCCGCCTGAAAGGGACGCAAGAGACCCAGTACTTC.

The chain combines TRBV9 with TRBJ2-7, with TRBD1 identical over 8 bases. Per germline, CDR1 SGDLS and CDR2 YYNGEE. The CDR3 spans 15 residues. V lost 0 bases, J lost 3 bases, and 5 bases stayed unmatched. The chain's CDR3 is CASSVGGDRSYEQYF. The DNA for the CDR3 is TGTGCCAGCAGCGTAGGGGGGGACAGGAGCTACGAGCAGTACTTC. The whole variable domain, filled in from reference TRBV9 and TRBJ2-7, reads DSGVTQTPKHLITATGQRVTLRCSPRSGDLSVYWYQQSLDQGLQFLIQYYNGEERAKGNILERFSAQQFPDLHSELNLSSLELGDSALYFCASSVGGDRSYEQYFGPGTRLTVT.

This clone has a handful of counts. CDR3 loop: CASRDDVMNTEAFF. The CDR3 nucleotides read TGTGCCAGCAGGGATGATGTTATGAACACTGAAGCTTTCTTT. The chain employs TRBV6-5 and TRBJ1-1; D gene ambiguous. CDR1 MNHEY and CDR2 SVGAGI come from the germline V gene. V was pared by 6 bases and J by 0 bases, with 11 bases between. This CDR3 is 14 amino acids long.

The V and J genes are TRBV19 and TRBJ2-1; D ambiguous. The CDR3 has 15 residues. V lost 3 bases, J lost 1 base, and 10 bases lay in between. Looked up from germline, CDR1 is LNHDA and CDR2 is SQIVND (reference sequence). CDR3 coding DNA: TGTGCCAGTAGTATTACGACTGGGTCCTACAATGAGCAGTTCTTC. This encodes CASSITTGSYNEQFF.

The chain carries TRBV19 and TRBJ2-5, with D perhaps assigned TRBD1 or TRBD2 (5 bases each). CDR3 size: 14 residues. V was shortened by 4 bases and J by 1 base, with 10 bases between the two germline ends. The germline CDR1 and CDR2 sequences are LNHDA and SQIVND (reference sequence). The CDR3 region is CASSNPGLQETQYF. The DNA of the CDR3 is TGTGCCAGTAGTAATCCGGGGCTCCAAGAGACCCAGTACTTC.

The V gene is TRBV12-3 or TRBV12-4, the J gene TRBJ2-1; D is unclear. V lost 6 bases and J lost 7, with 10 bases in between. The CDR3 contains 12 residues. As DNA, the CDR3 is TGTGCCAGCAGCCTACTACGGAATGAGCAGTTCTTC. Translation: CASSLLRNEQFF.

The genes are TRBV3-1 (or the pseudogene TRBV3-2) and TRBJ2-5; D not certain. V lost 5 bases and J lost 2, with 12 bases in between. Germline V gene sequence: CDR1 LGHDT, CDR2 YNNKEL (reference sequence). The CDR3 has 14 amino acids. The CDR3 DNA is TGTGCCAGCAGCTTACGACGGTTGCAAGAGACCCAGTACTTC. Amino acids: CASSLRRLQETQYF.

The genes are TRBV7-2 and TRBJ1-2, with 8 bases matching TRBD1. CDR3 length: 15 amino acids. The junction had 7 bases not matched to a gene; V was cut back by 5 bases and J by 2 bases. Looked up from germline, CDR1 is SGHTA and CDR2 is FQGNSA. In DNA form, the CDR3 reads TGTGCCAGCAGCACCAATCAGGGGGCGAACTATGGCTACACCTTC. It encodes CASSTNQGANYGYTF.

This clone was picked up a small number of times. CDR3 bases: TGTGCCAGCAGCCAAGAGGGCTCGAAGACAGGGGTGTTTTGGGGCACTGAAGCTTTCTTT. It codes for CASSQEGSKTGVFWGTEAFF. This chain connects TRBV14 to TRBJ1-1, with 8 nucleotides matching TRBD1. This CDR3 is 20 amino acids long. V lost 0 bases and J lost 4; bases outside the gene matches: 19. Germline V gives CDR1 SGHDN, CDR2 FVKESK.

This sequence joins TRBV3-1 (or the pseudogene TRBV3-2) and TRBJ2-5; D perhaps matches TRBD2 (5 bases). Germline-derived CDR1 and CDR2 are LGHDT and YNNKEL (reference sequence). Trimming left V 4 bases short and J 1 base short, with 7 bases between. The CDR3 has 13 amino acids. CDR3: CASSLSGQETQYF. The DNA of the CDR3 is TGTGCCAGCAGCCTAAGCGGCCAAGAGACCCAGTACTTC.

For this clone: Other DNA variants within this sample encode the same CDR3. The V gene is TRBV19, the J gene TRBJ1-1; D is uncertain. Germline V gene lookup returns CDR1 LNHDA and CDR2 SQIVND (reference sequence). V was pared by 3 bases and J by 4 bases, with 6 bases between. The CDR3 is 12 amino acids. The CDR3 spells CASSIIGTEAFF. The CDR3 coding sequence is TGTGCCAGTAGTATTATAGGCACTGAAGCTTTCTTT.

The DNA of the CDR3 is TGTGCCAGCAGCCCCGGGACAGGGGTAATTTACGAGCAGTACTTC. Translation gives CASSPGTGVIYEQYF. The J gene is TRBJ2-7, the V gene TRBV3-1 (or the pseudogene TRBV3-2); the match to TRBD1 covers 10 bases. The CDR3 loop spans 15 amino acids. V gave up 4 bases and J gave up 4 bases; unmatched junction bases: 7. CDR1 and CDR2 (germline): LGHDT, YNNKEL (reference sequence).

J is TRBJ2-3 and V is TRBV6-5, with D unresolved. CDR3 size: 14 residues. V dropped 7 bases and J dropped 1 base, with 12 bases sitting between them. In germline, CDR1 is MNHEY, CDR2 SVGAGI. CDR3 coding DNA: TGTGCCAGCAAAAGTCCCTCAGGCACAGATACGCAGTATTTT. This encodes CASKSPSGTDTQYF.

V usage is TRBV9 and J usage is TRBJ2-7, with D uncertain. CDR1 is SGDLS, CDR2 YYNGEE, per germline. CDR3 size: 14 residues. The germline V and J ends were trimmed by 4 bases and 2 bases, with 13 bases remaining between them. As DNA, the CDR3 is TGTGCCAGCAGCCTCTCCGGTACAACCTACGAGCAGTACTTC. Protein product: CASSLSGTTYEQYF.

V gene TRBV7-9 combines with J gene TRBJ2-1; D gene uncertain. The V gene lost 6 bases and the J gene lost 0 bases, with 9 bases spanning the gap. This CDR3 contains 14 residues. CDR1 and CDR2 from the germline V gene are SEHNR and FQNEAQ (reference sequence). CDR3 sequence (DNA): TGTGCCAGCAGTGTCTCCAACTCCTACAATGAGCAGTTCTTC. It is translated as CASSVSNSYNEQFF.

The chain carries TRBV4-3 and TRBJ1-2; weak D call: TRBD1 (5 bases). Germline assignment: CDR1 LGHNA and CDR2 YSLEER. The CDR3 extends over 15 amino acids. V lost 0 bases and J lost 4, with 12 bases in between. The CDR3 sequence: CASSQDRRGIYGYTF. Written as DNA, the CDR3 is TGCGCCAGCAGCCAAGATCGCCGGGGGATCTATGGCTACACCTTC.

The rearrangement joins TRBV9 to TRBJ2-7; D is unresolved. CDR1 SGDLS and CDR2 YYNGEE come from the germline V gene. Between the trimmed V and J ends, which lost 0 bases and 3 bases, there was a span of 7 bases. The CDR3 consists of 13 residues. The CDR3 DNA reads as TGTGCCAGCAGCGTAGGACCCCACTACGAGCAGTACTTC. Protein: CASSVGPHYEQYF. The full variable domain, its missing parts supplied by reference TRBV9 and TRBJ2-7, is DSGVTQTPKHLITATGQRVTLRCSPRSGDLSVYWYQQSLDQGLQFLIQYYNGEERAKGNILERFSAQQFPDLHSELNLSSLELGDSALYFCASSVGPHYEQYFGPGTRLTVT.

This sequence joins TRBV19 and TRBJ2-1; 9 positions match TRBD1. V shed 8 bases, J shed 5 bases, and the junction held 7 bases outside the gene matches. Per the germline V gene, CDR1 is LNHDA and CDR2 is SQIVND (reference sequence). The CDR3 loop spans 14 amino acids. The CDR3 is CASGDRVYHNEQFF. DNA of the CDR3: TGTGCCAGTGGGGACAGGGTCTATCACAATGAGCAGTTCTTC.

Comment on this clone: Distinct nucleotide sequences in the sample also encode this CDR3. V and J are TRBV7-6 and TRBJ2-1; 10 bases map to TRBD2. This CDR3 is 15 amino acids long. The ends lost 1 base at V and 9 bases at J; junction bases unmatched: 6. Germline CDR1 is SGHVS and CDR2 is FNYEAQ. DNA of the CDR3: TGTGCCAGCAGCTTAGGGAGCGGGGGGGCAGGTGAGCAGTTCTTC. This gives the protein CASSLGSGGAGEQFF.

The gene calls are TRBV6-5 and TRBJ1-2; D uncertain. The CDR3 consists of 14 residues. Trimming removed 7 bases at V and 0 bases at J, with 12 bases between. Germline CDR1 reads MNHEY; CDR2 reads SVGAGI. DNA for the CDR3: TGTGCCAGCACCCAATGGGGAGCTAACTATGGCTACACCTTC. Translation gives CASTQWGANYGYTF.

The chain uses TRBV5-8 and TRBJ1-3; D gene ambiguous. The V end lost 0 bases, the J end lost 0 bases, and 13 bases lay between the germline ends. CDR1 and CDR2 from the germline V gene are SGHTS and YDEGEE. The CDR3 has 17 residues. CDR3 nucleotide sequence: TGTGCCAGCAGCTTGGCCAGGATAGACCGCTCTGGAAACACCATATATTTT. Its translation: CASSLARIDRSGNTIYF.

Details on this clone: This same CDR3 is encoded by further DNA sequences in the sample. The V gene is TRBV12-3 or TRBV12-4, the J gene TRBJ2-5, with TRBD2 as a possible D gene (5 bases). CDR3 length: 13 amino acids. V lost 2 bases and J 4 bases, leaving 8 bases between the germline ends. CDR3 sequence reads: CASSLLARETQYF. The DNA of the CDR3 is TGTGCCAGCAGTTTACTAGCTCGAGAGACCCAGTACTTC.

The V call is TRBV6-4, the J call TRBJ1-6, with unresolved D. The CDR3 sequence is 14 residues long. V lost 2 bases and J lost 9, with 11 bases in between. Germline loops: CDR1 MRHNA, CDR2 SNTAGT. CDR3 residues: CASSDRTWSSPLHF. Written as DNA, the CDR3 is TGTGCCAGCAGTGACCGGACTTGGTCTTCACCCCTCCACTTT.

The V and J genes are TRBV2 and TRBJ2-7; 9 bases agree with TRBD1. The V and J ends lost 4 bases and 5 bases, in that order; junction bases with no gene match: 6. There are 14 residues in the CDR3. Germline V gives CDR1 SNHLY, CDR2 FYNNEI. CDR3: CASSGEDRGNEQYF. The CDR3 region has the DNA TGTGCCAGCAGTGGTGAGGACAGGGGCAACGAGCAGTACTTC.